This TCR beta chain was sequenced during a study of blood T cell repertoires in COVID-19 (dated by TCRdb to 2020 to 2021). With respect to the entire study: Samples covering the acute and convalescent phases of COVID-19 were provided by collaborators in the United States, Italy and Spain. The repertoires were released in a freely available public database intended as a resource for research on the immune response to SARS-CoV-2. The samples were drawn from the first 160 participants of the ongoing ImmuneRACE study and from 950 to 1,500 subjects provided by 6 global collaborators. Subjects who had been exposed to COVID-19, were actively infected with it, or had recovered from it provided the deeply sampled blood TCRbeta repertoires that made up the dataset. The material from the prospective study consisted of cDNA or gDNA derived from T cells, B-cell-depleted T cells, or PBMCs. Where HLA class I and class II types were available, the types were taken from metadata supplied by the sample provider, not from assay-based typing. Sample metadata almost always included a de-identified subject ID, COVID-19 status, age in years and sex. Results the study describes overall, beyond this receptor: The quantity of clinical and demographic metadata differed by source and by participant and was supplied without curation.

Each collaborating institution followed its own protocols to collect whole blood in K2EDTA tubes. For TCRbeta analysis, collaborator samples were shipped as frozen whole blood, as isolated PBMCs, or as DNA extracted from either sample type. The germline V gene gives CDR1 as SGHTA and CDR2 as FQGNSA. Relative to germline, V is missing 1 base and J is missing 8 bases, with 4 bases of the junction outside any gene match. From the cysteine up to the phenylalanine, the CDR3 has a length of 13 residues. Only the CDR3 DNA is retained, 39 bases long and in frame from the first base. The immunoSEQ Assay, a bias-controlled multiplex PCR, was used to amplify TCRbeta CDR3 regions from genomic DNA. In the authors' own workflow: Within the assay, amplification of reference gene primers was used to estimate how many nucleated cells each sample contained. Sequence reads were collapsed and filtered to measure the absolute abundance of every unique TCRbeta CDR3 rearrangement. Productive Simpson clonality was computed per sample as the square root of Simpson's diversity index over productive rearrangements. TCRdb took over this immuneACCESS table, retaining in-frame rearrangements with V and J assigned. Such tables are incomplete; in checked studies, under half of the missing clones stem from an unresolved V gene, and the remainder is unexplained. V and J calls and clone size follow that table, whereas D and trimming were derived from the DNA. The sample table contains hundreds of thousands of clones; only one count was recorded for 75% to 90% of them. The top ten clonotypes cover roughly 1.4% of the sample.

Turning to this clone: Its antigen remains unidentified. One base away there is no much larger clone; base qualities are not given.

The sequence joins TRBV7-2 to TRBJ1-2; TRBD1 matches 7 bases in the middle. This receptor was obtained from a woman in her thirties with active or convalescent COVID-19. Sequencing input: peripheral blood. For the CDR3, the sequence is CASSLGQGEGYTF. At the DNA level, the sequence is TGTGCCAGCAGCTTAGGGCAGGGGGAGGGCTACACCTTC.